Included here is one TCR beta chain sequence, with context. Its antigen remains unidentified. V was clipped by 2 bases and J by 3 bases, with 26 bases between them. Germline V lookup: CDR1 LGHNA, CDR2 YSLEER. This CDR3 comprises 20 residues. Alongside a J-beta primer mix, a sample-barcoded 5' primer served in a second PCR lasting roughly 7 to 11 cycles. Each CDR3 protein gets one entry after TCRdb re-called the 5' RACE reads with MiXCR. The sample includes about 780,000 distinct CDR3 sequences, around half of them seen just once. The sample is drawn from a study of blood T cells in healthy people across ages. Study findings and constraints: In long-lived donors, naive CD4+ cell counts and diversity exceeded those of aged donors.

The TCR sequence derives from a man older than 75 in good health. Source material: blood. The chain carries TRBV4-3 and TRBJ1-5; possible D gene TRBD1, 5 bases. The CDR3 reads CASSQKLGASSVENNQPQHF. The CDR3 DNA is TGCGCCAGCAGCCAAAAGCTCGGGGCCAGCTCGGTGGAGAACAATCAGCCCCAGCATTTT.